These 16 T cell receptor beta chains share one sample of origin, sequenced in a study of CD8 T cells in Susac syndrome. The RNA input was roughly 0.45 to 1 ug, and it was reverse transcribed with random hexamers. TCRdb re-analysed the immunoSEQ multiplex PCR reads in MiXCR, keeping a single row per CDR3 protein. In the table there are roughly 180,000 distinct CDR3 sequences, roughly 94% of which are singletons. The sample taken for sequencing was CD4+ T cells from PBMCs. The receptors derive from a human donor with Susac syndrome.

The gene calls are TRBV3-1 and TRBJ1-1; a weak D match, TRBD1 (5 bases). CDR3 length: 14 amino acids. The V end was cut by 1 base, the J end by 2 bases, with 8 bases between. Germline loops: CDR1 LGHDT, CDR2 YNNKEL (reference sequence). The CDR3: CASSQGGRNTEAFF. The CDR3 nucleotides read TGTGCCAGCAGCCAAGGGGGGAGAAACACTGAAGCTTTCTTT.

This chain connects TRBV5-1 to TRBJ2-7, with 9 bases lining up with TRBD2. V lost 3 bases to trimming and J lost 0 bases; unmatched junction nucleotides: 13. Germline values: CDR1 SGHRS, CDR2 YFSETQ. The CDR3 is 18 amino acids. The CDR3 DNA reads TGCGCCAGCAGCTCCCCGGGACTAGCAGGCGAGGGCTCCTACGAGCAGTACTTC. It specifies CASSSPGLAGEGSYEQYF.

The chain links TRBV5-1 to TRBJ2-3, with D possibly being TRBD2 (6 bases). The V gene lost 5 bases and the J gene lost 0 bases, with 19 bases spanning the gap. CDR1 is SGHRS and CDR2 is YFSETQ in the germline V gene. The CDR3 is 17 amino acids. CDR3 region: CASRYTGALTSTDTQYF. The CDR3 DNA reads TGCGCCAGCAGGTATACGGGAGCGCTTACTAGCACAGATACGCAGTATTTT. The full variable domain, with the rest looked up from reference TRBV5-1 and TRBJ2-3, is KAGVTQTPRYLIKTRGQQVTLSCSPISGHRSVSWYQQTPGQGLQFLFEYFSETQRNKGNFPGRFSGRQFSNSRSEMNVSTLELGDSALYLCASRYTGALTSTDTQYFGPGTRLTVL.

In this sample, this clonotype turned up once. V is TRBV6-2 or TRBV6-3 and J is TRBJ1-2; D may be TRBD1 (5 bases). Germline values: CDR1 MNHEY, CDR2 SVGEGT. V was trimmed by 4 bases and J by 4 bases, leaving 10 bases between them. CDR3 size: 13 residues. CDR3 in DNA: TGTGCCAGCAGTTCGCAGGGTACCTATGGCTACACCTTC. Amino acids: CASSSQGTYGYTF.

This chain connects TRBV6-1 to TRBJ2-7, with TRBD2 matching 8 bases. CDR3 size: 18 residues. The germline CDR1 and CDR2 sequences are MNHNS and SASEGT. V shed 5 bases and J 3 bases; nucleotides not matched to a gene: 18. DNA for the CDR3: TGTGCCAGCAGTCGTATATCCGCACGGCGGGGGGCATACTACGAGCAGTACTTC. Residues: CASSRISARRGAYYEQYF.

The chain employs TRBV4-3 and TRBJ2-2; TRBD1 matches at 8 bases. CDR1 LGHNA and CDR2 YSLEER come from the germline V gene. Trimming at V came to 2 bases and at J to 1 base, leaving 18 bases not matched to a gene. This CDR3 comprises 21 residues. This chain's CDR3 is CASSQKTSTVRGRKNTGELFF. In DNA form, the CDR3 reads TGCGCCAGCAGCCAAAAAACTTCGACAGTCAGGGGGCGAAAGAACACCGGGGAGCTGTTTTTT.

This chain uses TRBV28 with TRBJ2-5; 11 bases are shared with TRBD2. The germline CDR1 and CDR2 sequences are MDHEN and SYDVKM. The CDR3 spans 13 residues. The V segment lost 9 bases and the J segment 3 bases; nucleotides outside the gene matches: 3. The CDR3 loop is CASLLAGEETQYF. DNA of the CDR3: TGTGCCAGTCTACTAGCGGGAGAAGAGACCCAGTACTTC.

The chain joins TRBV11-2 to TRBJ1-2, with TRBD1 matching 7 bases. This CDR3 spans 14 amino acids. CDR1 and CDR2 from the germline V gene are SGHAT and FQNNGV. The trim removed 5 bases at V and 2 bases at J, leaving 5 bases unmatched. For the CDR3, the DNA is TGTGCCAGCAGCCGCGACAGGGACAACTATGGCTACACCTTC. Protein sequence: CASSRDRDNYGYTF.

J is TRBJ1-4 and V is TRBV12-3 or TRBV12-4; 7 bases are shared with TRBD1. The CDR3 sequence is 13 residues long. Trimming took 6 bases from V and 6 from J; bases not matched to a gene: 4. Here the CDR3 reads CASSLTGYEKLFF. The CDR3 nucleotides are TGTGCCAGCAGCTTGACAGGGTATGAAAAACTGTTTTTT.

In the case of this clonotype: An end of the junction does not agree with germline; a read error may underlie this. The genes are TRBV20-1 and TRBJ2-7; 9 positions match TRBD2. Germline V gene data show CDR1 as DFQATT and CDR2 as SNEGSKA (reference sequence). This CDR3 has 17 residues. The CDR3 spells CSAGALDGGRASDEQYF. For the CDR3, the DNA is TGCAGTGCTGGGGCCCTCGACGGCGGGAGGGCCTCCGACGAGCAGTACTTC.

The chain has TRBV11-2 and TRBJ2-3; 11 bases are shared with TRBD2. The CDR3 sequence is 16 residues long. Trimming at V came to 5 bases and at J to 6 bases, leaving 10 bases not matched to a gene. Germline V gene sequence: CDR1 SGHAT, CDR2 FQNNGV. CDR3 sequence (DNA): TGTGCCAGCAGCCGAGTTAGCGGGAGGGCCGGGGATACGCAGTATTTT. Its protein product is CASSRVSGRAGDTQYF.

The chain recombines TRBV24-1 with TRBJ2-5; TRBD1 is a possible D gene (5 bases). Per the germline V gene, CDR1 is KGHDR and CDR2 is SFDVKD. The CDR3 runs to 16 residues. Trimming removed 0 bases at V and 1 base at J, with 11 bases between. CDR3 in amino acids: CATSDLCRECQETQYF. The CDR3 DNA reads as TGTGCCACCAGTGATTTGTGCAGGGAATGCCAAGAGACCCAGTACTTC.

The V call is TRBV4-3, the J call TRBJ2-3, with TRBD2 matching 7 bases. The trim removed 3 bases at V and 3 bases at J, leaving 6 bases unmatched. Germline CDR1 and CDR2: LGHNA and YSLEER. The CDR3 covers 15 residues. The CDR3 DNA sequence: TGCGCCAGCAGCCAGGGAGGGTTGCGGACAGATACGCAGTATTTT. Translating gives CASSQGGLRTDTQYF.

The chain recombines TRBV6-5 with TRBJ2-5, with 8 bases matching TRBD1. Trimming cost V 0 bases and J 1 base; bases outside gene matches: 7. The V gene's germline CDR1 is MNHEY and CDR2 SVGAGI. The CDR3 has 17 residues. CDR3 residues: CASSYSAGQVPQETQYF. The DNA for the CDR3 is TGTGCCAGCAGTTACTCGGCGGGACAGGTCCCCCAAGAGACCCAGTACTTC.

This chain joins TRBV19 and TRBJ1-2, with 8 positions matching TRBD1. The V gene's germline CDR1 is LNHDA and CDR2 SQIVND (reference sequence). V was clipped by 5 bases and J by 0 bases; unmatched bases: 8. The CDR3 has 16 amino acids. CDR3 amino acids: CASSRTGTVANYGYTF. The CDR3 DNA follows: TGTGCCAGTAGTCGGACAGGGACGGTAGCTAACTATGGCTACACCTTC. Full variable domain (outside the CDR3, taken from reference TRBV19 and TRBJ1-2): DGGITQSPKYLFRKEGQNVTLSCEQNLNHDAMYWYRQDPGQGLRLIYYSQIVNDFQKGDIAEGYSVSREKKESFPLTVTSAQKNPTAFYLCASSRTGTVANYGYTFGSGTRLTVV.

For the CDR3, the DNA is TGTGCCACCAGCAGCCTCCCGGGACAGCTAAGGTCAGCCATTCAGTACTTC. Its protein is CATSSLPGQLRSAIQYF. The chain joins TRBV15 to TRBJ2-4; TRBD1 matches at 7 bases. The CDR3 length is 17 residues. The germline gives CDR1 LNHNV, CDR2 YYDKDF (reference sequence). Trimming at V came to 3 bases and at J to 9 bases, leaving 17 bases not matched to a gene.